Listed below are T cell receptor beta chains from one sample, sequenced in a study of CD8 T cells in Susac syndrome. Each CDR3 protein is one row after TCRdb ran MiXCR on the immunoSEQ multiplex PCR reads. The data hold about 120,000 distinct CDR3 sequences, with roughly 90% observed a single time. Source material: CD8+ T cells from PBMCs. Receptors originate from a human donor in good health. CDR3s include the opening cysteine and the closing phenylalanine or tryptophan. Clone sizes are given selectively: once, few, many, or a class where the clone is expanded.

v_call	clone_size	j_call	cdr3_aa
TRBV6-2/TRBV6-3	-	TRBJ1-5	CASSYRTGFRNQPQHF
TRBV4-1	once	TRBJ2-2	CASSQLPALGPRVGELFF
TRBV5-6	-	TRBJ2-3	CASSIDKRRGRPSGATDTQYF
TRBV2	-	TRBJ2-3	CASSPVSSSTDTQYF
TRBV29-1	-	TRBJ1-2	CSVPWQNGYTF
TRBV7-2	-	TRBJ2-1	CASSLASGGNEQFF
TRBV14	-	TRBJ1-2	CASSNNAAGYGYTF
TRBV20-1	-	TRBJ2-1	CSASRGPSYNEQFF
TRBV30	once	TRBJ2-3	CAWGVPTDTQYF
TRBV27	-	TRBJ2-7	CASSPDRTGGGYEQYF
TRBV19	-	TRBJ1-2	CASSPTGGGSYGYTF
TRBV10-3	-	TRBJ2-1	CAISGGLAGENEQFF
TRBV5-1	-	TRBJ1-3	CASSLSGGTGNTIYF
TRBV29-1	once	TRBJ1-1	CSDGTGLGTEAFF
TRBV19	-	TRBJ1-5	CASTASNQPQHF
TRBV18	once	TRBJ1-1	CASSPGPANTEAFF
TRBV7-9	-	TRBJ1-1	CATPRRTGTEAFF
TRBV7-9	-	TRBJ1-2	CASSLGEGLDGYTF
TRBV6-2/TRBV6-3	-	TRBJ2-3	CASSDPGLAESYTQYF
TRBV4-3	-	TRBJ1-1	CASSQDGGGNTEAFF
TRBV18	-	TRBJ2-7	CASSPAGRPSSYEQYF
TRBV2	-	TRBJ1-5	CASSSSGLTQPQHF
TRBV7-2	-	TRBJ2-4	CASSRPGGPNIQYF
TRBV7-9	-	TRBJ1-1	CASSLVGDTEAFF
TRBV7-2	-	TRBJ2-7	CASSFQGQDDEQYF
TRBV4-2	-	TRBJ1-1	CASSPRRTGADTEAFF
TRBV6-6	-	TRBJ2-3	CATDTDTQYF
TRBV7-8	-	TRBJ2-3	CASSLDSSGGSDTQYF
TRBV27	-	TRBJ1-5	CASSSRGGAGVLSNQPQHF
TRBV20-1	-	TRBJ2-3	CSAHPSGKLDTQYF
TRBV7-2	-	TRBJ1-2	CASSLARRSTYGYTF
TRBV5-1	-	TRBJ2-5	CASSLAAAQGQETQYF
TRBV25-1	-	TRBJ2-1	CASTGAVNEQFF
TRBV12-3/TRBV12-4	-	TRBJ1-1	CASSSSAGTEAFF
TRBV6-2/TRBV6-3	-	TRBJ2-1	CASSYGLRGSNEQFF
TRBV2	-	TRBJ2-1	CASSIDGTSNEQFF
TRBV28	-	TRBJ1-2	CASTNGGNGRYGYTF
TRBV20-1	-	TRBJ2-5	CSARSGVQETQYF
TRBV6-4	-	TRBJ2-3	CASSESSTDTQYF
TRBV7-8	-	TRBJ2-2	CASSLAWGGTGELFF
TRBV5-6	-	TRBJ2-3	CASSLIGGANTDTQYF
TRBV5-1	-	TRBJ1-1	CASSLEQGLTEAFF
TRBV4-3	-	TRBJ2-1	CASSPSLSGAYNEQFF
TRBV28	-	TRBJ2-3	CASTTSESTDTQYF
TRBV25-1	-	TRBJ2-7	CASSGSSGMYEQYF
TRBV25-1	once	TRBJ2-2	CASSEVGSGELFF
TRBV3-1	-	TRBJ2-7	CASSLGTGGTYEQYF
TRBV6-2/TRBV6-3	-	TRBJ2-3	CASSYSVILPSTDTQYF
TRBV5-1	-	TRBJ2-5	CASSLPGQGAETQYF
TRBV7-2	-	TRBJ1-1	CASSSPAMGQGYTEAFF
TRBV7-9	-	TRBJ1-1	CASSPRGLSDTEAFF
TRBV18	few	TRBJ1-1	CASSPARDTEAFF
TRBV6-6	-	TRBJ2-5	CASSYPGHQETQYF
TRBV6-5	-	TRBJ2-1	CASTRISRGDNEQFF
TRBV5-1	-	TRBJ1-5	CASSTGGEEPQHF
TRBV4-3	-	TRBJ2-1	CASSPDYDSYNEQFF